This T cell receptor (beta chain) appears in the sequencing data of a study of blood T cell repertoires in COVID-19. The wider study: The United States, Italy and Spain provided the acute and convalescent COVID-19 samples. PBMCs, B-cell-depleted T cells, or T cells were the source of the cDNA or gDNA that made up the material.

With 1 base removed from V and 1 base from J, the gap between germline ends came to 5 bases. Germline assignment: CDR1 SGHRS and CDR2 YFSETQ. There are 13 residues in the CDR3. In the original processing: Amplification of reference gene primers was used by the study to estimate nucleated cell counts. The table came from immunoSEQ multiplex PCR; TCRdb's copy has only in-frame clones and leaves some out. V, J and clone size are taken as reported in that table, and D and trimming were inferred from the DNA itself. The sample has roughly 260,000 clones, more than 75% seen once. The chain carries TRBV5-1 and TRBJ1-1; D gene ambiguous. Sequenced: peripheral blood. This clonotype originated in a woman aged 50 to 60 with acute or convalescent COVID-19. CDR3 loop: CASSLSANTEAFF. The CDR3 DNA follows: TGCGCCAGCAGCTTGAGCGCGAACACTGAAGCTTTCTTT. Full variable domain (rest looked up from reference TRBV5-1 and TRBJ1-1): KAGVTQTPRYLIKTRGQQVTLSCSPISGHRSVSWYQQTPGQGLQFLFEYFSETQRNKGNFPGRFSGRQFSNSRSEMNVSTLELGDSALYLCASSLSANTEAFFGQGTRLTVV.